This TCR beta chain was profiled in a study of T-cell memory formation after mild COVID-19. Study-wide background: The TCR clusters were mostly specific to one donor. Study findings and constraints: CD4/CD8 balance held among clones contracting day 15 to 85, and later expanders leaned CD4+. Chiefly within CM and EM were the contracting CD4+ clones; CD8+ ones were within EMRA.

The V gene's germline CDR1 is SNHLY and CDR2 FYNNEI. The V end was cut by 2 bases, the J end by 4 bases, with 9 bases between. The CDR3 has 14 residues. TCRdb re-derived calls from the 5' RACE reads in MiXCR, one entry per CDR3 protein. The table shows more than 55,000 distinct CDR3 sequences, with around 9.5% occurring only once. This clonotype was detected only a few times. As yet, its antigen is unknown. The sample consisted of PBMCs or a T cell subset sorted from them (not recorded which). The chain joins TRBV2 to TRBJ2-1; D is undetermined. This clonotype originated in a man aged 18 to 29 who had mild COVID-19 (a few samples of this study predate the infection). Cell type and time point are not known. The CDR3, as DNA: TGTGCCAGCAGTGAATTCGACTTTTACAATGAGCAGTTCTTC. It encodes CASSEFDFYNEQFF.